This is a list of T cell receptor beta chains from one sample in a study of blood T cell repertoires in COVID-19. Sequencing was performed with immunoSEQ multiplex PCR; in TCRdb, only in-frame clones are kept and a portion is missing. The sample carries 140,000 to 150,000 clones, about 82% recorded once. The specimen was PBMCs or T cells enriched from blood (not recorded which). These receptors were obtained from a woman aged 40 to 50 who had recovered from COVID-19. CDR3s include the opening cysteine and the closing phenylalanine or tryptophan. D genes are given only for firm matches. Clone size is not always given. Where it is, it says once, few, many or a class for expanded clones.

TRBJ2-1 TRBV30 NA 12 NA CAWSVGLNEQFF TGTGCCTGGAGTGTTGGTCTAAATGAGCAGTTCTTC
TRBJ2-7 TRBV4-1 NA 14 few CASSQAARGHEQYF TGCGCCAGCAGCCAAGCCGCAAGGGGCCACGAGCAGTACTTC
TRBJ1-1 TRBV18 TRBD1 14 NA CASSPDRELGEAFF TGTGCCAGCTCACCCGACAGGGAGCTTGGGGAAGCTTTCTTT
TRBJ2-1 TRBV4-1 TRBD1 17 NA CASSITLDREAYNEQFF TGCGCCAGCAGCATCACCCTGGACAGGGAGGCCTACAATGAGCAGTTCTTC
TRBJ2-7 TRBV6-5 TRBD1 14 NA CASSYDQGAYEQYF TGTGCCAGCAGTTACGACCAGGGGGCCTACGAGCAGTACTTC
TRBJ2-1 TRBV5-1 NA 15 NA CASSLLQGAHNEQFF TGCGCCAGCAGCTTGCTACAGGGTGCGCACAATGAGCAGTTCTTC
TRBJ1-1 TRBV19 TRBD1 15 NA CASIPAGQVNTEAFF TGTGCCAGTATTCCAGCGGGACAGGTCAACACTGAAGCTTTCTTT
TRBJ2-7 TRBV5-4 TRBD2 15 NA CASSAGLAGLYEQYF TGTGCCAGCAGCGCCGGACTAGCGGGCCTCTACGAGCAGTACTTC
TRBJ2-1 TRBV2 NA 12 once CASREQVNEQFF TGTGCCAGCAGGGAACAGGTCAATGAGCAGTTCTTC
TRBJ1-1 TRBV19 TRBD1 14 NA CASSIDQGADEAFF TGTGCCAGTAGTATAGATCAGGGGGCAGATGAAGCTTTCTTT
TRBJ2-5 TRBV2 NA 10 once CASHQETQYF TGTGCCAGCCATCAAGAGACCCAGTACTTC
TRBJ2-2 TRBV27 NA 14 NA CASSLLGDTGELFF TGTGCCAGCAGTTTATTAGGGGACACCGGGGAGCTGTTTTTT
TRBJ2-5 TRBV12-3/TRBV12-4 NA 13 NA CASSQQGRGAQYF TGTGCCAGCAGCCAACAGGGTCGGGGGGCCCAGTACTTC
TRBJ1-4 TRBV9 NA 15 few CASSGESGVSEKLFF TGTGCCAGCAGCGGGGAATCAGGGGTGTCAGAAAAACTGTTTTTT
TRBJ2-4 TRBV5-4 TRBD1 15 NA CASSRQGIAKNIQYF TGTGCCAGCAGCCGACAGGGCATAGCCAAAAACATTCAGTACTTC
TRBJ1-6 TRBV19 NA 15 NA CASSIDRGPSSPLHF TGTGCCAGTAGTATAGACAGAGGCCCCAGTTCACCCCTCCACTTT
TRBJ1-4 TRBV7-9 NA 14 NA CASSLADGNEKLFF TGTGCCAGCAGCTTAGCGGACGGGAACGAAAAACTGTTTTTT
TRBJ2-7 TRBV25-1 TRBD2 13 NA CASSELAGYEQYF TGTGCCAGCAGTGAGCTAGCGGGCTACGAGCAGTACTTC
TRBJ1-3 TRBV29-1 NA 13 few CSVLQDGGNTIYF TGCAGCGTGTTACAGGATGGAGGAAACACCATATATTTT
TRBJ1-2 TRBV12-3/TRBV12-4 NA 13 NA CASSLEGAYGYTF TGTGCCAGCAGTTTGGAGGGAGCCTATGGCTACACCTTC
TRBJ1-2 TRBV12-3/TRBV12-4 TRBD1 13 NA CASSLDRAHGYTF TGTGCCAGCAGTTTGGACAGGGCTCATGGCTACACCTTC
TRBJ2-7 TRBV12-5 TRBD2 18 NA CASGLVPGLATGSYEQYF TGTGCTAGTGGTTTGGTACCCGGACTAGCTACGGGTAGCTACGAGCAGTACTTC
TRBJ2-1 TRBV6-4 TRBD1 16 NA CASSDSPGQGINEQFF TGTGCCAGCAGTGACTCCCCGGGACAGGGTATCAATGAGCAGTTCTTC
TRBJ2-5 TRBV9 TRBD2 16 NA CASSVEVGLAGETQYF TGTGCCAGCAGCGTAGAGGTGGGACTAGCGGGAGAGACCCAGTACTTC